Here is one T cell receptor (beta chain) with its context. Its specificity is unknown. From the reads, TCRdb called clonotypes with MiXCR, one entry per CDR3 protein. The sample lists some 71,000 distinct CDR3 sequences; less than 25% were seen once. The data were obtained in a study of type 1 regulatory T cells. Findings and caveats of the study: Tr1 cells had a more restricted TCR repertoire than non-Tr1 cells.

Trimming left V 5 bases short and J 3 bases short, with 14 bases between. The V gene's germline CDR1 is MNHEY and CDR2 SVGEGT. This CDR3 region has 14 residues. This clonotype was sampled from a human donor in good health. The sequencing sample was made of cultured type 1 regulatory T (Tr1) cells, either the whole culture or a sorted fraction (not recorded which). The genes are TRBV6-2 or TRBV6-3 and TRBJ2-7; D is ambiguous. CDR3 DNA: TGTGCCAGCAGTCCCCACTCGGGCTTCTACGAGCAGTACTTC. Protein sequence: CASSPHSGFYEQYF.